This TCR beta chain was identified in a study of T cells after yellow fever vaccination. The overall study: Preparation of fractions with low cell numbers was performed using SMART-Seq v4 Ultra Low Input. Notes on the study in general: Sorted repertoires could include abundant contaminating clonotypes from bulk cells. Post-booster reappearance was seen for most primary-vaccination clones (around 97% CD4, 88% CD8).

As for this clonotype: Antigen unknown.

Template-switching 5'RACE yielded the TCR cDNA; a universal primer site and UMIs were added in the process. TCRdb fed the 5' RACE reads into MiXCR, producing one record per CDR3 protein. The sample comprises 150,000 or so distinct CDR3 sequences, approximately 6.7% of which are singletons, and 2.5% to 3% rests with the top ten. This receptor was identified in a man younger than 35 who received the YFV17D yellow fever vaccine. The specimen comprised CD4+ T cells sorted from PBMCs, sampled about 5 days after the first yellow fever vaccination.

DNA for the CDR3: TGTGCCAGCAGTTACCCCGGCGGCGGGCGTAAAGAGACCCAGTACTTC. Translating it yields CASSYPGGGRKETQYF. V gene TRBV6-2 or TRBV6-3 combines with J gene TRBJ2-5; the D gene is possibly TRBD2 (5 bases). V shed 2 bases and J shed 3 bases, with 16 bases lying between them. The V gene's germline CDR1 is MNHEY and CDR2 SVGEGT. The CDR3 is 16 residues long.